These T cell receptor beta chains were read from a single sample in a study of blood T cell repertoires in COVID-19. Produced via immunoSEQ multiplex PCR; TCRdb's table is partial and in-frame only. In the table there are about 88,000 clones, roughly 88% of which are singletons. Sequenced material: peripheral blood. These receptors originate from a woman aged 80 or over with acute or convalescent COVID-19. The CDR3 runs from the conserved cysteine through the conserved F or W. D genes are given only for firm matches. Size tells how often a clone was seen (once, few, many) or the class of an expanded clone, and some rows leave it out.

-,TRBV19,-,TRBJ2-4,TGTGCCAGTAGTTCACCCTCGGGGATAGCCAAAAACATTCAGTACTTC,CASSSPSGIAKNIQYF
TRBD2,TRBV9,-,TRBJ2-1,TGTGCCAGCAGCGTTAGCGGGAGCTCCTACAATGAGCAGTTCTTC,CASSVSGSSYNEQFF
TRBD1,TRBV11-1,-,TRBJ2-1,TGTGCCAGCAGCTTATTCGGACAGGGGTTCTACAATGAGCAGTTCTTC,CASSLFGQGFYNEQFF
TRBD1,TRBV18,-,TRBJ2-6,TGTGCCAGCTCACAACAATCAGGGGGCGCTGGGGCCAACGTCCTGACTTTC,CASSQQSGGAGANVLTF
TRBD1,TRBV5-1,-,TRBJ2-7,TGCGCCAGCAGCTTCGCGACAGGGAAATACGAGCAGTACTTC,CASSFATGKYEQYF
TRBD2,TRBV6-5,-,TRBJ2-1,TGTGCCAGTTTAGCGGGGGTGTACAATGAGCAGTTCTTC,CASLAGVYNEQFF
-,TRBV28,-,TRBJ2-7,TGTGCCAGCAGTTTAATCGCAGGGACCTACGAGCAGTACTTC,CASSLIAGTYEQYF
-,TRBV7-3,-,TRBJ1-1,TGTGCCAGCAGCTTAAATGGCAACACTGAAGCTTTCTTT,CASSLNGNTEAFF
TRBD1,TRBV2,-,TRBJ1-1,TGTGCCAGCAGCGTATTTTCGACAGGGAGCACTGAAGCTTTCTTT,CASSVFSTGSTEAFF
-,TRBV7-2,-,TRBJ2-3,TGTGCCAGCAGCTCTTGGGCAGAATCTAGCACAGATACGCAGTATTTT,CASSSWAESSTDTQYF
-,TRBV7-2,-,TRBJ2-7,TGTGCCAGCAGCTTATCGGGTTACGAGCAGTACTTC,CASSLSGYEQYF
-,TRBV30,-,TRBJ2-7,TGTGCCTGGAGTGGGAACAGGAGCCCCCCCGAGCAGTACTTC,CAWSGNRSPPEQYF
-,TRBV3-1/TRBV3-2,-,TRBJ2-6,TGTGCCAGCAGCCAAGACGGCTCTGGGGCCAACGTCCTGACTTTC,CASSQDGSGANVLTF
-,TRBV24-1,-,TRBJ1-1,TGTGCCACCAGTGATGGGGGGGTGAACACTGAAGCTTTCTTT,CATSDGGVNTEAFF
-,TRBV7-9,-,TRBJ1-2,TGTGCCAGCAGTCCCGGGATATATGGCTACACCTTC,CASSPGIYGYTF
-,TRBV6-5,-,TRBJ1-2,TGTGCCAGCAGTTACTCGTCCGGGGATTGGGAGGGCTACACCTTC,CASSYSSGDWEGYTF
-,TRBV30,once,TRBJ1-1,TGTGCCTGGAGGCCTCTAACGAACACTGAAGCTTTCTTT,CAWRPLTNTEAFF
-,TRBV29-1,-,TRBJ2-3,TGCAGCGTTCGGGTAGAGGGTGGGCAGTATTTT,CSVRVEGGQYF
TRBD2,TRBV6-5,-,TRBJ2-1,TGTGCCAGCAGTTACTCGGGACTAGCGGGGCGTAATGAGCAGTTCTTC,CASSYSGLAGRNEQFF
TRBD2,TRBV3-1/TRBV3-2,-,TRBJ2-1,TGTGCCAGCAGCCACGCGGGAGCGGTGTACAATGAGCAGTTCTTC,CASSHAGAVYNEQFF
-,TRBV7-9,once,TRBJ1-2,TGTGCCAGCAGCTTACTTAGGGACAATGGCTACACCTTC,CASSLLRDNGYTF
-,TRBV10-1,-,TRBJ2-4,TGCGCCAGCAGCTTGGCAGGGATAGCCAAAAACATTCAGTACTTC,CASSLAGIAKNIQYF
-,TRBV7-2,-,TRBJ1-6,TGTGCCAGCAGCTTAGGGGGCCAGTCACCCCTCCACTTT,CASSLGGQSPLHF
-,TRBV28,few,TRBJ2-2,TGTGCCAGCAAGGGGCCCGGGGAGCTGTTTTTT,CASKGPGELFF
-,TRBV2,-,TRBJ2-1,TGTGCCAGCAGTGCCGAGCCCAGGAATGAGCAGTTCTTC,CASSAEPRNEQFF
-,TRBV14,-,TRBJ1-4,TGTGCCAGCAGAGAAATTTTTAAGGGGTTTAATGAAAAACTGTTTTTT,CASREIFKGFNEKLFF
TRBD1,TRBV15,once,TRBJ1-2,TGTGCCACCAGCAGGGGGGACAGTCAAGGGCATGGCTACACCTTC,CATSRGDSQGHGYTF
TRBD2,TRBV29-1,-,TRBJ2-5,TGCAGCGTTCCCGGACTAGCGGGGTTACAAGAGACCCAGTACTTC,CSVPGLAGLQETQYF
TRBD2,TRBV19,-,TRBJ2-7,TGTGCCAGTAGGAGAGTTTGGACTAGCGATACCTACGAGCAGTACTTC,CASRRVWTSDTYEQYF
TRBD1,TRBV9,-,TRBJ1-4,TGTGCCAGCGGTAGGACAGGGGGCGAAAAACTGTTTTTT,CASGRTGGEKLFF
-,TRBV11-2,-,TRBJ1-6,TGTGCCAGCAGCTTAGATCTTTTTTCACCCCTCCACTTT,CASSLDLFSPLHF
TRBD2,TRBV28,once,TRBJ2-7,TGTGCCAGCAGTTTTGGGGGACTAGCTAGATACTACGAGCAGTACTTC,CASSFGGLARYYEQYF
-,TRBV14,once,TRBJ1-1,TGTGCCAGCAGCCGCCTCGGGGCAGGGGTTGGGACTGAAGCTTTCTTT,CASSRLGAGVGTEAFF
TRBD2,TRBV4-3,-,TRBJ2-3,TGCGCCAGCAGCCAGGCGGGGGGAGATACGCAGTATTTT,CASSQAGGDTQYF
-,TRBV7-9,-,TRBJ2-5,TGTGCCAGCAGCTCCAAATACAAACAGGAGAGTGGCCGAGAGACCCAGTACTTC,CASSSKYKQESGRETQYF
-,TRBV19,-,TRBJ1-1,TGTGCCAGTAGTATAAGGGGGGGGACCTACATGAACACTGAAGCTTTCTTT,CASSIRGGTYMNTEAFF
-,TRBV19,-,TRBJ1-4,TGTGCCAGCTCCGCAGTGCCCCGGGATGAAAAACTGTTTTTT,CASSAVPRDEKLFF
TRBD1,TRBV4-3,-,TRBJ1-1,TGCGCCAGCAGCCAAGAGGGACAGCAGATGAACACTGAAGCTTTCTTT,CASSQEGQQMNTEAFF
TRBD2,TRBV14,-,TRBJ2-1,TGTGCCAGCAGCCGCGGACTAGCGGTCCCCTACAATGAGCAGTTCTTC,CASSRGLAVPYNEQFF
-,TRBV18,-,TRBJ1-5,TGTGCCAGCTCACCAGGAACGGGAAATCAGCCCCAGCATTTT,CASSPGTGNQPQHF
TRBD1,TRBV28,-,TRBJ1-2,TGTGCCAGCAGTTTACCCGGACAGGGGTTAAGTGGCTACACCTTC,CASSLPGQGLSGYTF
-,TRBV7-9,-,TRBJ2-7,TGTGCCAGCAGCCCCGGAGGGGTACTCTACGAGCAGTACTTC,CASSPGGVLYEQYF
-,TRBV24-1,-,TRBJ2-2,TGTGCCACCGGAGCGAACACCGGGGAGCTGTTTTTT,CATGANTGELFF
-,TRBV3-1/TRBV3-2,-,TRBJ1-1,TGTGCCAGCAGCTGGGAGGGGAAGGGGCACACTGAAGCTTTCTTT,CASSWEGKGHTEAFF
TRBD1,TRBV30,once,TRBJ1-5,TGTGCCTGGAGCGCGGACAGGGTATCGGGTAGCAATCAGCCCCAGCATTTT,CAWSADRVSGSNQPQHF
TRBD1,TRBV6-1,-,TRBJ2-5,TGTGCCAGCAGTGTATTCGGGACAGGGGAGAGAGAGACCCAGTACTTC,CASSVFGTGERETQYF
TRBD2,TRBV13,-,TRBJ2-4,TGTGCCAGCAGCTTACTAGCGGGGGAAAACATTCAGTACTTC,CASSLLAGENIQYF
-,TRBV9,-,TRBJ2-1,TGTGCCAGCAGCGTAGCCTTAGCGATTGACGACAATGAGCAGTTCTTC,CASSVALAIDDNEQFF
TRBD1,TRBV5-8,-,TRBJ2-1,TGTGCCAGCAGCCTGTCGACAGGGGGCATTATCAATGAGCAGTTCTTC,CASSLSTGGIINEQFF
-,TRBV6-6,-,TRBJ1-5,TGTGCCAGCAGTTCGGGGGGGGACTATAGCAATCAGCCCCAGCATTTT,CASSSGGDYSNQPQHF